Below, 14 T cell receptor beta chains from the same sample are listed, as sequenced in a study of blood T cell repertoires in COVID-19. Clones were sequenced by immunoSEQ multiplex PCR, and TCRdb holds only the in-frame ones, with some missing. The sample lists roughly 240,000 clones; 70% to 90% were seen once. The specimen sequenced was peripheral blood. The receptors here all came from a man in his fifties or sixties who had recovered from COVID-19.

The chain is built from TRBV5-4 and TRBJ2-1; 7 bases match TRBD1. CDR3 length equals 16 residues. The V gene end was trimmed by 0 bases and the J gene end by 2 bases; junction bases not matched to a gene: 5. Germline V gene sequence: CDR1 SGHNT, CDR2 YYREEE (reference sequence). This CDR3 reads CASSLEQGSTYNEQFF. The CDR3 bases are TGTGCCAGCAGCTTGGAACAGGGGTCAACCTACAATGAGCAGTTCTTC.

On this clone: Other DNA sequences in this sample translate to the same CDR3. The chain carries TRBV6-2 or TRBV6-3 and TRBJ2-7, with D possibly TRBD2 on 6 matching bases. The V end lost 2 bases, the J end lost 0 bases, and 11 bases lay between the germline ends. The CDR3 has 15 amino acids. Germline lookup yields CDR1 MNHEY and CDR2 SVGEGT. CDR3 residues: CASSYGAGTSYEQYF. CDR3 in DNA: TGTGCCAGCAGTTACGGTGCGGGGACCTCCTACGAGCAGTACTTC.

The chain employs TRBV6-6 and TRBJ2-2; 8 nucleotides agree with TRBD2. Looked up from germline, CDR1 is MNHNY and CDR2 is SVGAGI (reference sequence). V trimming: 11 bases; J trimming: 0 bases; junction bases outside the gene matches: 2. CDR3 size: 13 residues. CDR3 protein: CACSGTNTGELFF. The DNA of the CDR3 is TGTGCCTGTAGCGGGACGAACACCGGGGAGCTGTTTTTT.

The chain carries TRBV27 and TRBJ2-5, with 7 bases fitting TRBD2. The CDR3 length is 14 residues. Germline V gene sequence: CDR1 MNHEY, CDR2 SMNVEV (reference sequence). J lost 5 bases, V lost 3 bases, and 6 bases had no gene match. The CDR3 DNA follows: TGTGCCAGCAGTTTGGCAGGGAGGGTCGAGACCCAGTACTTC. This translates into CASSLAGRVETQYF.

This chain links TRBV6-5 with TRBJ2-6; maybe TRBD1 (6 bases). Germline V CDR1 and CDR2: MNHEY, SVGAGI. This CDR3 spans 14 amino acids. Trimming took 4 bases from V and 4 from J, leaving 8 bases between them. Here the CDR3 reads CASSSGVGANVLTF. Here the CDR3 DNA reads TGTGCCAGCAGTTCAGGGGTCGGGGCCAACGTCCTGACTTTC.

The V call is TRBV12-5, the J call TRBJ2-7, with TRBD1 identical over 10 bases. Losses at the gene ends were 5 bases for V and 4 bases for J; bases not matched to a gene: 8. The CDR3 loop spans 15 amino acids. Germline V gene lookup returns CDR1 LGHNT and CDR2 FRNRAP. In nucleotides, the CDR3 is TGTGCTAGTGGTCAAACGTGGGACAGGGGATACGAGCAGTACTTC. Translation gives CASGQTWDRGYEQYF.

This clone turned up a few times. V gene TRBV7-3 combines with J gene TRBJ1-1; 9 bases are shared with TRBD1. This CDR3 has 15 residues. CDR1 SGHTA and CDR2 FQGTGA come from the germline V gene. Trimming removed 3 bases from V and 7 bases from J; junction bases left unmatched: 9. Here the CDR3 DNA reads TGTGCCAGCAGCTTGCAGAACAGGGGGCAGGGTGAAGCTTTCTTT. Its protein is CASSLQNRGQGEAFF.

This clone showed up many times. V gene TRBV4-1 combines with J gene TRBJ2-1; TRBD2 agrees at 14 bases. This CDR3 comprises 19 residues. The germline V gene has CDR1 MGHRA and CDR2 YSYEKL. V shed 4 bases, J shed 1 base, and the junction held 9 bases outside the gene matches. In DNA, the CDR3 is TGCGCCAGCAGCCCTCGAGGGACTAGCGGGAGTGGGTCCTACAATGAGCAGTTCTTC. Encoded protein: CASSPRGTSGSGSYNEQFF.

The rearrangement joins TRBV9 to TRBJ2-1; 11 positions match TRBD2. The CDR3 runs 16 residues. CDR1 is SGDLS and CDR2 is YYNGEE in the germline V gene. V lost 0 bases, J lost 6 bases, and 5 bases stayed unmatched. The DNA of the CDR3 is TGTGCCAGCAGCGTAGCTCTAGCGGGGGGATCCAATGAGCAGTTCTTC. Encoded protein: CASSVALAGGSNEQFF.

The rearrangement links TRBV12-3 or TRBV12-4 to TRBJ2-1; TRBD2 aligns across 7 bases. V lost 5 bases to trimming and J lost 14 bases; unmatched junction nucleotides: 12. The CDR3 is made up of 13 amino acids. The CDR3 sequence: CASSPLGGGREFF. The CDR3 DNA sequence: TGTGCCAGCAGTCCCCTGGGGGGGGGTCGGGAGTTCTTC.

The V and J genes are TRBV19 and TRBJ2-7; a possible D gene is TRBD1 (5 bases). The CDR3 length is 13 residues. V was trimmed by 3 bases and J by 5 bases, leaving 11 bases between them. Looked up from germline, CDR1 is LNHDA and CDR2 is SQIVND (reference sequence). CDR3 sequence reads: CASSMAQGNEQYF. The CDR3 DNA sequence: TGTGCCAGTAGTATGGCCCAGGGTAACGAGCAGTACTTC.

This clone occurred a few times. The chain uses TRBV7-9 and TRBJ1-2; D is unresolved. Germline loops: CDR1 SEHNR, CDR2 FQNEAQ (reference sequence). The CDR3 sequence is 14 residues long. V was trimmed by 5 bases and J by 3 bases, leaving 13 bases between them. The CDR3 sequence is CASSPSGWYYGYTF. In nucleotides, the CDR3 is TGTGCCAGCAGCCCCTCGGGGTGGTACTATGGCTACACCTTC.

The chain joins TRBV7-2 to TRBJ2-7, with unresolved D. Germline loops: CDR1 SGHTA, CDR2 FQGNSA. The V gene lost 5 bases and the J gene lost 5 bases, with 10 bases spanning the gap. The CDR3 runs 12 residues. The CDR3 coding sequence is TGTGCCAGCAGCAACCTCGCGAACGAGCAGTACTTC. Its protein product is CASSNLANEQYF.

The chain couples TRBV7-6 to TRBJ2-7; 8 bases align to TRBD2. Germline V lookup: CDR1 SGHVS, CDR2 FNYEAQ. The CDR3 has 17 residues. The trim removed 0 bases at V and 2 bases at J, leaving 9 bases unmatched. The CDR3 protein is CASSLASGTSGPYEQYF. The DNA of the CDR3 is TGTGCCAGCAGCTTAGCGTCGGGTACTAGCGGCCCCTACGAGCAGTACTTC.